The rows below give T cell receptor beta chains drawn from one sample of a study of Ad26.COV2.S vaccination and SARS-CoV-2 variants. Profiled with immunoSEQ multiplex PCR; TCRdb holds only in-frame clones, not every one. The top ten hold approximately 1.5% of the sample, which has about 680,000 clones, roughly nine tenths seen once. Sample: peripheral blood, taken in a trial of Ad26.COV2.S vaccine versus placebo. The receptors stem from a person aged 18-60 years who received the Ad26.COV2.S COVID-19 vaccine or a placebo. Both conserved end residues are part of each CDR3. The order of the fields is D gene, J gene, V gene, clone size, CDR3 DNA, CDR3 protein. The D gene is left open where the match is weak. Only part of the rows carry a size: once, few, many, or a class if the clone is expanded.

D: -
J: TRBJ1-4
V: TRBV3-1/TRBV3-2
size: -
DNA: TGTGCCAGCAGCCGGGCCCCTAATGAAAAACTGTTTTTT
CDR3: CASSRAPNEKLFF

D: -
J: TRBJ2-7
V: TRBV2
size: once
DNA: TGTGCCAGCAGAACTTCCGGGACAACCTACGAGCAGTACTTC
CDR3: CASRTSGTTYEQYF

D: -
J: TRBJ2-5
V: TRBV5-1
size: once
DNA: TGCGCCAGCAGCAACCACCAAGAGACCCAGTACTTC
CDR3: CASSNHQETQYF

D: TRBD1
J: TRBJ1-2
V: TRBV12-5
size: -
DNA: TGTGCTAGTGGTCTTCCCGACAGGGTCTATGGCTACACCTTC
CDR3: CASGLPDRVYGYTF

D: -
J: TRBJ2-2
V: TRBV5-8
size: -
DNA: TGTGCCAGCAGCTTGGCAGGGTCCACCGGGGAGCTGTTTTTT
CDR3: CASSLAGSTGELFF

D: -
J: TRBJ1-5
V: TRBV7-8
size: -
DNA: TGTGCCAGCAGCTTAATGCCCTCCACAGAAGTTAGCAATCAGCCCCAGCATTTT
CDR3: CASSLMPSTEVSNQPQHF

D: -
J: TRBJ2-5
V: TRBV4-3
size: -
DNA: TGCGCCAGCAGCCAAGATGGCAGGGGGGAAGAGACCCAGTACTTC
CDR3: CASSQDGRGEETQYF

D: TRBD1
J: TRBJ1-2
V: TRBV9
size: few
DNA: TGTGCCAGCAGCGCACAGGGGAATGGCTACACCTTC
CDR3: CASSAQGNGYTF

D: -
J: TRBJ1-2
V: TRBV19
size: -
DNA: TGTGCCAGTAGTGCAGACCCAGGAGGCTATGGCTACACCTTC
CDR3: CASSADPGGYGYTF

D: -
J: TRBJ2-2
V: TRBV19
size: -
DNA: TGTGCCAGTAGTATAACCCTGGGAACCGGGGAGCTGTTTTTT
CDR3: CASSITLGTGELFF

D: TRBD2
J: TRBJ2-3
V: TRBV11-2
size: -
DNA: TGTGCCAGCAGCTGGACTAGCGGGGGCACAGATACGCAGTATTTT
CDR3: CASSWTSGGTDTQYF

D: -
J: TRBJ2-7
V: TRBV6-5
size: -
DNA: TGTGCCAGCAGGATTCGCGACGGCGCCTACGAGCAGTACTTC
CDR3: CASRIRDGAYEQYF

D: TRBD1
J: TRBJ1-5
V: TRBV6-6
size: -
DNA: TGTGCCAGCAGTAGACTCGGGACAGGGCCCTTCCCGAACCATTTT
CDR3: CASSRLGTGPFPNHF

D: -
J: TRBJ1-6
V: TRBV27
size: few
DNA: TGTGCCAGCAGTTTCGACGCGAGCTCCTATAATTCACCCCTCCACTTT
CDR3: CASSFDASSYNSPLHF